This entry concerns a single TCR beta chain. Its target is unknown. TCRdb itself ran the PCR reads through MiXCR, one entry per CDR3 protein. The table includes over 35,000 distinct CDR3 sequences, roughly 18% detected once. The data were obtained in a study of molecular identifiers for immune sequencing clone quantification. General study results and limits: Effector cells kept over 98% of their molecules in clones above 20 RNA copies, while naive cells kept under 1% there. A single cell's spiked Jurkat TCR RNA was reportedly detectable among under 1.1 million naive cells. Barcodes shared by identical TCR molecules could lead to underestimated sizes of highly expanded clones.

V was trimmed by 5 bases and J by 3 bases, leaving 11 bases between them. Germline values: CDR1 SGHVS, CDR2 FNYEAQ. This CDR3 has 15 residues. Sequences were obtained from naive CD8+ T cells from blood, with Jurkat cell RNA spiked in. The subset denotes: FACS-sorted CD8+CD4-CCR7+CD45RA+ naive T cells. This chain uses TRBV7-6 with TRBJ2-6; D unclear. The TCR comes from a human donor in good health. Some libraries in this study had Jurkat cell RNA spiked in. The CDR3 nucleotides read TGTGCCAGCAGCGCCTCCGAGAGTGGGGCCAACGTCCTGACTTTC. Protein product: CASSASESGANVLTF.